The entry below describes one T cell receptor beta chain. The record originates from a study of blood T cell repertoires in COVID-19. On the study more broadly: Whether acute or convalescent, the COVID-19 samples came from the United States, Italy and Spain.

In germline, CDR1 is MGHRA, CDR2 YSYEKL. V gave up 4 bases and J gave up 2 bases; unmatched junction bases: 6. The CDR3 runs to 15 residues. Clones were sequenced by immunoSEQ multiplex PCR, and TCRdb holds only the in-frame ones, with some missing. The sample has around 220,000 clones, around 83% seen once. Recruits, aged about 18 to 89 years, lived in 24 US areas. Participant reports of clinical history set cohort assignment. Recovery among Cohort 3 donors was established by two negative PCRs, clearance, or symptom resolution. The sequenced sample was PBMCs or T cells enriched from blood (not recorded which). The chain links TRBV4-1 to TRBJ2-7, with TRBD2 matching 9 bases. The TCR originated in a woman between 40 and 55 years old who had recovered from COVID-19. The CDR3 spells CASSLGLALAYEQYF. The CDR3 bases are TGCGCCAGCAGCCTTGGACTAGCGTTGGCCTACGAGCAGTACTTC.